Following are 29 T cell receptor beta chains from one sample sequenced in a study of monozygotic twins with inflammatory bowel disease. From its re-call of the 5' RACE reads, TCRdb lists each CDR3 protein once, without DNA. The record lists around 230,000 distinct CDR3 sequences, of which the ten most abundant hold roughly 1.5%. The sample was blood. The receptors come from a human donor with ulcerative colitis or Crohn's disease, or a healthy co-twin of an affected twin (not recorded which).

The V call is TRBV28, the J call TRBJ2-7; the TCRdb D gene call, TRBD1, has no DNA to confirm it. This CDR3 is 15 amino acids long. Germline V gene lookup returns CDR1 MDHEN and CDR2 SYDVKM. The CDR3 is CASSPETQGANEQYF. Variable domain in full (rest from reference TRBV28 and TRBJ2-7): DVKVTQSSRYLVKRTGEKVFLECVQDMDHENMFWYRQDPGLGLRLIYFSYDVKMKEKGDIPEGYSVSREKKERFSLILESASTNQTSMYLCASSPETQGANEQYFGPGTRLTVT.

This rearrangement joins TRBV5-1 to TRBJ1-2; TCRdb names TRBD1, which stays unverified in the absence of DNA. CDR3 length: 14 amino acids. Germline V gene sequence: CDR1 SGHRS, CDR2 YFSETQ. The CDR3 is CASSFGTTNYGYTF. Based on the CDR3 plus reference TRBV5-1 and TRBJ1-2, the full variable domain is KAGVTQTPRYLIKTRGQQVTLSCSPISGHRSVSWYQQTPGQGLQFLFEYFSETQRNKGNFPGRFSGRQFSNSRSEMNVSTLELGDSALYLCASSFGTTNYGYTFGSGTRLTVV.

The chain has TRBV19 and TRBJ2-1; the TRBD1 assignment by TCRdb is unverifiable without DNA. Per the germline V gene, CDR1 is LNHDA and CDR2 is SQIVND (reference sequence). The CDR3 sequence is 13 residues long. The CDR3 loop reads CASTGAFYNEQFF.

The CDR3 spells CSAGGLGQRNTEAFF. The gene calls are TRBV20-1 and TRBJ1-1. The CDR3 spans 15 residues. Germline V gene data show CDR1 as DFQATT and CDR2 as SNEGSKA (reference sequence).

The chain employs TRBV7-9 and TRBJ1-1. The germline CDR1 and CDR2 sequences are SEHNR and FQNEAQ (reference sequence). CDR3 length: 15 residues. The CDR3 reads CASSLAELRNTEAFF. Complete variable domain (other parts from reference TRBV7-9 and TRBJ1-1): DTGVSQNPRHKITKRGQNVTFRCDPISEHNRLYWYRQTLGQGPEFLTYFQNEAQLEKSRLLSDRFSAERPKGSFSTLEIQRTEQGDSAMYLCASSLAELRNTEAFFGQGTRLTVV.

The V call is TRBV7-6, the J call TRBJ1-3; lacking DNA, the TRBD1 call made by TCRdb goes unchecked. This CDR3 spans 17 amino acids. CDR1 SGHVS and CDR2 FNYEAQ come from the germline V gene. The CDR3 is CASSLGGQGPSGNTIYF.

The genes are TRBV18 and TRBJ1-5; TCRdb's D gene call, TRBD1, goes unchecked for lack of DNA. Germline CDR1 is KGHSH and CDR2 is LQKENI. The CDR3 runs to 15 residues. The CDR3 is CASSRRQNLRQPQHF.

The chain links TRBV7-6 to TRBJ2-1. This CDR3 is 16 amino acids long. CDR1 is SGHVS, CDR2 FNYEAQ, per germline. The CDR3 loop reads CASSSLGWSSYNEQFF.

The chain recombines TRBV13 with TRBJ2-2; no DNA is available, so the TRBD2 call from TCRdb remains unchecked. Germline V gene lookup returns CDR1 PRHDT and CDR2 FYEKMQ (reference sequence). The length of the CDR3 is 14 residues. The CDR3: CASSRGRPPGELFF.

CDR3 amino acids: CASSEARLPYSYEQYF. The chain carries TRBV6-1 and TRBJ2-7; TCRdb indicates TRBD2, and absent DNA this call remains unverified. The CDR3 spans 16 residues. Germline CDR1 is MNHNS and CDR2 is SASEGT.

The chain links TRBV12-3 or TRBV12-4 to TRBJ2-3; lacking DNA, the TRBD1 call made by TCRdb goes unchecked. CDR3 length equals 15 residues. The CDR3 here is CASSRRTGTLYTQYF.

This chain connects TRBV5-1 to TRBJ2-2. This CDR3 spans 15 amino acids. CDR1 SGHRS and CDR2 YFSETQ come from the germline V gene. This CDR3 reads CASKKGLTNTGELFF.

The chain couples TRBV6-1 to TRBJ1-2; no DNA is available, so the TRBD1 call from TCRdb remains unchecked. CDR1 and CDR2 from the germline V gene are MNHNS and SASEGT. The CDR3 covers 14 residues. The CDR3 sequence is CASTMTEPIYGYTF.

This chain uses TRBV12-3 or TRBV12-4 with TRBJ2-1; TCRdb selects TRBD1, and the lack of DNA leaves this call unchecked. This CDR3 region has 15 residues. The CDR3 spells CASSPGQFHMMEQFF.

The chain has TRBV5-1 and TRBJ2-5. The CDR3 has 12 residues. The germline V gene has CDR1 SGHRS and CDR2 YFSETQ. CDR3 sequence: CASSFATETQYF.

The gene calls are TRBV19 and TRBJ1-3; TCRdb's D gene call, TRBD1, goes unchecked for lack of DNA. The germline gives CDR1 LNHDA, CDR2 SQIVND (reference sequence). The CDR3 totals 13 residues. CDR3 amino acids: CASSPKGRNTMYF.

J is TRBJ2-3 and V is TRBV2; with no DNA, the TCRdb D assignment of TRBD1 cannot be verified. The germline V gene has CDR1 SNHLY and CDR2 FYNNEI. The CDR3 has 14 amino acids. CDR3 protein: CASRPWTSTDTQYF.

The chain carries TRBV12-3 or TRBV12-4 and TRBJ1-5; TCRdb selects TRBD1, and the lack of DNA leaves this call unchecked. CDR3 length equals 15 residues. The CDR3 sequence: CASRAGVGSNQPQHF.

The chain joins TRBV24-1 to TRBJ2-1; TCRdb returns TRBD1, unconfirmable since there is no DNA. The CDR3 consists of 14 residues. The germline V gene encodes CDR1 KGHDR and CDR2 SFDVKD. CDR3 sequence: CATSDPQGYNEQFF.

V usage is TRBV9 and J usage is TRBJ2-1; TCRdb outputs TRBD1, but without DNA this stays unchecked. The germline V gene has CDR1 SGDLS and CDR2 YYNGEE. This CDR3 has 14 residues. The CDR3: CASSVAGGYSEQFF.

The chain joins TRBV12-3 or TRBV12-4 to TRBJ1-2; as DNA is missing, the TRBD1 call by TCRdb cannot be tested. The CDR3 has 14 amino acids. CDR3 loop: CASSQDRGVLGYTF.

The genes are TRBV5-1 and TRBJ2-3; with no DNA, the TCRdb D assignment of TRBD1 cannot be verified. Germline V CDR1 and CDR2: SGHRS, YFSETQ. The CDR3 sequence is 15 residues long. The CDR3 spells CASSRGGPNTDTQYF.

V gene TRBV3-1 combines with J gene TRBJ2-1; TCRdb indicates TRBD2, and absent DNA this call remains unverified. Germline CDR1 reads LGHDT; CDR2 reads YNNKEL (reference sequence). This CDR3 has 14 residues. The CDR3: CASSQKGAGDEQFF.

This chain joins TRBV20-1 and TRBJ2-7; the D gene TCRdb calls, TRBD2, cannot be checked with no DNA. Germline loops: CDR1 DFQATT, CDR2 SNEGSKA (reference sequence). This CDR3 region has 15 residues. CDR3 in amino acids: CSARDRGGAHYEQYF.

This sequence joins TRBV12-3 or TRBV12-4 and TRBJ2-2; TCRdb outputs TRBD2, but without DNA this stays unchecked. This CDR3 contains 17 residues. This CDR3 reads CASRPAVFRPHTGELFF.

V gene TRBV6-1 combines with J gene TRBJ1-6. Germline CDR1 MNHNS, CDR2 SASEGT. There are 15 residues in the CDR3. The CDR3 sequence: CASSEAWGRPATLHF.

The rearrangement uses TRBV12-3 or TRBV12-4 and TRBJ2-7; as DNA is missing, the TRBD2 call by TCRdb cannot be tested. The length of the CDR3 is 14 residues. CDR3 sequence reads: CASRGLAGGDEQYF.

V and J are TRBV27 and TRBJ2-7; lacking DNA, the TRBD1 call made by TCRdb goes unchecked. The V gene's germline CDR1 is MNHEY and CDR2 SMNVEV (reference sequence). CDR3 length: 14 amino acids. This chain's CDR3 is CACRKGTGGYEQYF.

This CDR3 reads CASSGRFLGYGYTF. The V gene is TRBV2, the J gene TRBJ1-2. From germline, CDR1 is SNHLY and CDR2 FYNNEI. The CDR3 runs 14 residues.